The 25 T cell receptor beta chains listed next were all sequenced from one sample in a study of T cell repertoires in cytomegalovirus infection. These TCRs' antigens remain unknown. TCRdb re-called the reads with MiXCR, one entry per CDR3 protein. The sample includes 800,000 to 950,000 distinct CDR3 sequences, 32% of them seen just once. The sample in question was cultured CD8+ T cells from PBMCs, obtained from culture after CMV antigen stimulation. All receptors derive from a human donor in good health (CMV status not recorded). Some clones in this sample may be carry-over from other donors' samples.

In its sample, this clonotype was seen many times. The gene calls are TRBV7-6 and TRBJ2-2; 8 nucleotides align to TRBD1. Trimming at V came to 2 bases and at J to 7 bases, leaving 3 bases not matched to a gene. Per germline, CDR1 SGHVS and CDR2 FNYEAQ. The CDR3 runs to 14 residues. For the CDR3, the DNA is TGTGCCAGCAGCTTACAGGGGGCGTTCGGGGAGCTGTTTTTT. Translation gives CASSLQGAFGELFF.

The chain is built from TRBV7-9 and TRBJ1-1; D uncertain. CDR3 size: 13 residues. V was cut by 6 bases and J by 2 bases, with 10 bases left in between. Looked up from germline, CDR1 is SEHNR and CDR2 is FQNEAQ (reference sequence). CDR3 nucleotide sequence: TGTGCCAGCAGACCGGAAGGAAACACTGAAGCTTTCTTT. This gives the protein CASRPEGNTEAFF.

This chain uses TRBV7-8 with TRBJ2-2; no reliable D call. The germline V gene has CDR1 SGHVS and CDR2 FQNEAQ. The V end was cut by 8 bases, the J end by 4 bases, with 8 bases between. This CDR3 has 12 residues. CDR3 coding DNA: TGTGCCAGCCCCTCGGGCACCGGGGAGCTGTTTTTT. Its translation: CASPSGTGELFF.

This clonotype was picked up a small number of times. The chain links TRBV27 to TRBJ2-1, with 9 bases fitting TRBD1. Trimming removed 7 bases from V and 10 bases from J; junction bases left unmatched: 11. Germline CDR1 reads MNHEY; CDR2 reads SMNVEV (reference sequence). The CDR3 spans 14 residues. CDR3 DNA: TGTGCCAGCACGCCCGGGACAGGGTTATCAGAGCAGTTCTTC. It codes for CASTPGTGLSEQFF.

Notes on this clonotype: Sequence at one end of the junction differs from germline and may be a read error. The chain recombines TRBV7-7 with TRBJ2-1, with unresolved D. Germline values: CDR1 SSHAT, CDR2 FNYEAQ (reference sequence). The CDR3 consists of 15 residues. This chain's CDR3 is CASSLESASYNEQFF. CDR3 coding DNA: TGTGCTAGCAGCTTAGAGAGCGCTTCCTACAATGAGCAGTTCTTC.

This clonotype was observed a handful of times. The chain links TRBV19 to TRBJ2-1; no firm D call. There are 16 residues in the CDR3. Germline V CDR1 and CDR2: LNHDA, SQIVND (reference sequence). V lost 0 bases and J lost 0, with 9 bases in between. CDR3 coding DNA: TGTGCCAGTAGTATAGATCCGGTGAGCTCCTACAATGAGCAGTTCTTC. It is translated as CASSIDPVSSYNEQFF.

The rearrangement uses TRBV14 and TRBJ1-1; D might be TRBD1 (6 bases). V lost 4 bases and J lost 4, with 16 bases in between. The germline V gene has CDR1 SGHDN and CDR2 FVKESK. There are 15 residues in the CDR3. CDR3: CASSLVQGRGTEAFF. CDR3 coding DNA: TGTGCCAGCAGCCTCGTACAGGGTCGGGGCACTGAAGCTTTCTTT.

This clonotype was found a few times. The gene calls are TRBV27 and TRBJ2-1; 8 bases are shared with TRBD2. Germline V gene lookup returns CDR1 MNHEY and CDR2 SMNVEV (reference sequence). The V and J ends lost 0 bases and 4 bases, in that order; junction bases with no gene match: 5. This CDR3 region has 16 residues. The CDR3 loop is CASSLSKRGGYNEQFF. The CDR3 coding sequence is TGTGCCAGCAGTTTATCGAAACGGGGGGGATACAATGAGCAGTTCTTC.

This clonotype has a count of ten or more. The genes are TRBV23-1 and TRBJ2-1; 10 bases align to TRBD1. Being an ORF, TRBV23-1 has a function that is uncertain. The length of the CDR3 is 16 residues. After removal of 7 bases from V and 5 bases from J, the junction contained 11 bases not matched to a gene. The CDR3 region has the DNA TGCGCCAGCACCCGCTGGACAGGGGGTTGGGACAATGAGCAGTTCTTC. This encodes CASTRWTGGWDNEQFF.

This chain joins TRBV5-1 and TRBJ1-2; TRBD1 matches 7 bases. Germline V CDR1 and CDR2: SGHRS, YFSETQ. This CDR3 contains 17 residues. The trim removed 0 bases at V and 2 bases at J, leaving 10 bases unmatched. CDR3 coding DNA: TGCGCCAGCAGCTTGGGACAGGGAGATCCCTTGAACTATGGCTACACCTTC. Its protein product is CASSLGQGDPLNYGYTF.

The chain couples TRBV19 to TRBJ2-1; the D gene is possibly TRBD2 (6 bases). V shed 3 bases and J shed 6 bases, with 12 bases lying between them. The germline gives CDR1 LNHDA, CDR2 SQIVND (reference sequence). The CDR3 is 14 amino acids. The DNA for the CDR3 is TGTGCCAGTAGTATCCGGGGGTACCCCAATGAGCAGTTCTTC. Translating it yields CASSIRGYPNEQFF.

This clonotype showed up many times. The chain carries TRBV7-9 and TRBJ2-2; no firm D call. This CDR3 is built from 15 residues. The ends were cut back, 1 base at V and 6 bases at J, with 12 bases in the middle. Germline V gene lookup returns CDR1 SEHNR and CDR2 FQNEAQ (reference sequence). The CDR3 spells CASSLETPRAGELFF. DNA for the CDR3: TGTGCCAGCAGCTTAGAGACTCCCCGTGCCGGGGAGCTGTTTTTT.

This clonotype was seen a few times. V gene TRBV7-9 combines with J gene TRBJ2-3; D ambiguous. The V gene lost 5 bases and the J gene lost 6 bases, with 9 bases spanning the gap. The germline gives CDR1 SEHNR, CDR2 FQNEAQ (reference sequence). The CDR3 length is 12 residues. The CDR3 coding sequence is TGTGCCAGCAGCCCCATGAGGGATACGCAGTATTTT. It specifies CASSPMRDTQYF.

DNA of the CDR3: TGTGCCAGCAGCGGGGCGGGGTTTAGCGGGGCCCCCAATGAGCAGTTCTTC. It is translated as CASSGAGFSGAPNEQFF. The genes are TRBV7-9 and TRBJ2-1; TRBD2 matches 8 bases. The length of the CDR3 is 17 residues. Germline trimming cut 5 bases from V and 6 bases from J; bases unmatched to any gene: 15. Looked up from germline, CDR1 is SEHNR and CDR2 is FQNEAQ (reference sequence).

This chain links TRBV5-5 with TRBJ1-5; maybe TRBD1 (5 bases). CDR3 size: 15 residues. Between the trimmed V and J ends, which lost 4 bases and 0 bases, there was a span of 11 bases. Germline V lookup: CDR1 SGHKS, CDR2 YYEKEE (reference sequence). Here the CDR3 reads CASSAGNSSNQPQHF. In DNA, the CDR3 is TGTGCCAGCAGCGCAGGGAACAGTAGCAATCAGCCCCAGCATTTT.

This clonotype was observed a handful of times. The V gene is TRBV4-2, the J gene TRBJ2-7; 9 bases are a match to TRBD1. Germline V gene data show CDR1 as LGHNA and CDR2 as YNFKEQ. The CDR3 contains 20 residues. The V gene end was trimmed by 11 bases and the J gene end by 3 bases; junction bases not matched to a gene: 29. The CDR3 is CAAPGTGNLNGLGRHYEQYV. In DNA, the CDR3 is TGTGCCGCCCCCGGGACAGGGAACTTAAATGGCCTCGGTAGACACTACGAGCAGTACGTC.

This clonotype showed up just a few times. In DNA, the CDR3 is TGTGCCAGCAGCTTAAGGACGTACTCCTACAATGAGCAGTTCTTC. The encoded protein is CASSLRTYSYNEQFF. The chain has TRBV11-2 and TRBJ2-1; D remains unclear. There are 15 residues in the CDR3. V lost 2 bases to trimming and J lost 0 bases, with 8 bases between them. Germline V gene lookup returns CDR1 SGHAT and CDR2 FQNNGV.

This clonotype was seen more than once but under ten times. The CDR3 DNA reads TGTGCCAGCAGCGTCAGGGTTAATCAAGAGACCCAGTACTTC. Its translation: CASSVRVNQETQYF. The gene calls are TRBV11-2 and TRBJ2-5, with D tentatively TRBD1 (5 bases). The CDR3 sequence is 14 residues long. The V and J ends lost 5 bases and 2 bases respectively, with 12 bases between them. Germline V gene data show CDR1 as SGHAT and CDR2 as FQNNGV.

This rearrangement joins TRBV6-8 to TRBJ2-1; tentative D call: TRBD1 (6 bases). The CDR3 contains 15 residues. V lost 2 bases to trimming and J lost 0 bases, with 8 bases between them. The V gene's germline CDR1 is MNHGY and CDR2 SAAAGT. Here the CDR3 DNA reads TGTGCCAGCAGTTACGCAGGGGCCTCCTACAATGAGCAGTTCTTC. It encodes CASSYAGASYNEQFF.

This clonotype has only one observation. Mismatch with germline at one junction end may stem from a read error. The rearrangement uses TRBV19 and TRBJ1-2, with D unclear. CDR1 is LNHDA and CDR2 is SQIVND in the germline V gene (reference sequence). The CDR3 runs to 13 residues. In DNA, the CDR3 is TGTGCCGGTAGCAGGAGGGTAAACTATGGCTACACCTTC. Its translation: CAGSRRVNYGYTF.

The rearrangement uses TRBV11-2 and TRBJ2-1; D gene uncertain. Germline V gene data show CDR1 as SGHAT and CDR2 as FQNNGV. This CDR3 contains 15 residues. V lost 7 bases, J lost 4 bases, and 17 bases lay in between. The CDR3 loop reads CASTLDRAGYNEQFF. Here the CDR3 DNA reads TGTGCCAGCACTTTAGATAGGGCCGGTTACAATGAGCAGTTCTTC.

There are many counts of this clonotype. V and J are TRBV7-9 and TRBJ1-1, with TRBD1 identical over 7 bases. The CDR3 spans 14 residues. Germline CDR1 is SEHNR and CDR2 is FQNEAQ (reference sequence). The ends lost 2 bases at V and 1 base at J; junction bases unmatched: 1. The CDR3 sequence: CASSLRDRNTEAFF. CDR3 nucleotide sequence: TGTGCCAGCAGCTTAAGGGACAGGAACACTGAAGCTTTCTTT.

Concerning this clonotype: A read error is possible here, since a much larger clone lies one base away. The chain employs TRBV7-9 and TRBJ1-1, with 11 bases aligning to TRBD1. The CDR3 totals 15 residues. CDR1 is SEHNR and CDR2 is FQNEAQ in the germline V gene (reference sequence). J was trimmed by 4 bases and V by 4 bases; bases with no gene match: 5. The CDR3 region has the DNA TGTGCCAGCAGCTCCCTGGGACAGGGGGTCACTGAAGCTTTCTTT. This translates into CASSSLGQGVTEAFF.

This rearrangement joins TRBV12-3 or TRBV12-4 to TRBJ2-3, with D unclear. V shed 7 bases and J shed 6 bases, with 17 bases lying between them. There are 14 residues in the CDR3. CDR3 region: CASKPPVALDTQYF. The CDR3, as DNA: TGTGCCAGCAAACCCCCGGTGGCCTTGGATACGCAGTATTTT.

The CDR3 protein is CAISESGGGLEQFF. The DNA for the CDR3 is TGTGCCATCAGTGAGTCGGGTGGGGGCCTTGAGCAGTTCTTC. The chain couples TRBV10-3 to TRBJ2-1; tentatively, D is TRBD1 (6 bases). The CDR3 spans 14 residues. Germline V gene lookup returns CDR1 ENHRY and CDR2 SYGVKD. V lost 0 bases to trimming and J lost 9 bases, with 12 bases between them.